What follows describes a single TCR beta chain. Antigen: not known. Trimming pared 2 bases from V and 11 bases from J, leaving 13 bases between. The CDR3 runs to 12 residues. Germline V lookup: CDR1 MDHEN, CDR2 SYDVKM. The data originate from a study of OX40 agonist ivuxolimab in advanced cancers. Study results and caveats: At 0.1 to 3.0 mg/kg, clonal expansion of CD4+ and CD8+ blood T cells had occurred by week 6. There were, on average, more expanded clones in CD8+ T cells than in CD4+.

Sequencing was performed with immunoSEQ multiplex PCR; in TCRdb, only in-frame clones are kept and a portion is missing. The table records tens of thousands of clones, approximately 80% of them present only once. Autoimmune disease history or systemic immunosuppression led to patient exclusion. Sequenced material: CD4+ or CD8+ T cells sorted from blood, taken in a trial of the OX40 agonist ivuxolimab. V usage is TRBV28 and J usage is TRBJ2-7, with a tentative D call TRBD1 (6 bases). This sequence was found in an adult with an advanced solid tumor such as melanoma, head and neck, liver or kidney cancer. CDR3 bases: TGTGCCAGCAGTTTAGTTCAGGGACAAAAGTACTTC. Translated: CASSLVQGQKYF. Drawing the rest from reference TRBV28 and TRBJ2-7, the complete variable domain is DVKVTQSSRYLVKRTGEKVFLECVQDMDHENMFWYRQDPGLGLRLIYFSYDVKMKEKGDIPEGYSVSREKKERFSLILESASTNQTSMYLCASSLVQGQKYFGPGTRLTVT.